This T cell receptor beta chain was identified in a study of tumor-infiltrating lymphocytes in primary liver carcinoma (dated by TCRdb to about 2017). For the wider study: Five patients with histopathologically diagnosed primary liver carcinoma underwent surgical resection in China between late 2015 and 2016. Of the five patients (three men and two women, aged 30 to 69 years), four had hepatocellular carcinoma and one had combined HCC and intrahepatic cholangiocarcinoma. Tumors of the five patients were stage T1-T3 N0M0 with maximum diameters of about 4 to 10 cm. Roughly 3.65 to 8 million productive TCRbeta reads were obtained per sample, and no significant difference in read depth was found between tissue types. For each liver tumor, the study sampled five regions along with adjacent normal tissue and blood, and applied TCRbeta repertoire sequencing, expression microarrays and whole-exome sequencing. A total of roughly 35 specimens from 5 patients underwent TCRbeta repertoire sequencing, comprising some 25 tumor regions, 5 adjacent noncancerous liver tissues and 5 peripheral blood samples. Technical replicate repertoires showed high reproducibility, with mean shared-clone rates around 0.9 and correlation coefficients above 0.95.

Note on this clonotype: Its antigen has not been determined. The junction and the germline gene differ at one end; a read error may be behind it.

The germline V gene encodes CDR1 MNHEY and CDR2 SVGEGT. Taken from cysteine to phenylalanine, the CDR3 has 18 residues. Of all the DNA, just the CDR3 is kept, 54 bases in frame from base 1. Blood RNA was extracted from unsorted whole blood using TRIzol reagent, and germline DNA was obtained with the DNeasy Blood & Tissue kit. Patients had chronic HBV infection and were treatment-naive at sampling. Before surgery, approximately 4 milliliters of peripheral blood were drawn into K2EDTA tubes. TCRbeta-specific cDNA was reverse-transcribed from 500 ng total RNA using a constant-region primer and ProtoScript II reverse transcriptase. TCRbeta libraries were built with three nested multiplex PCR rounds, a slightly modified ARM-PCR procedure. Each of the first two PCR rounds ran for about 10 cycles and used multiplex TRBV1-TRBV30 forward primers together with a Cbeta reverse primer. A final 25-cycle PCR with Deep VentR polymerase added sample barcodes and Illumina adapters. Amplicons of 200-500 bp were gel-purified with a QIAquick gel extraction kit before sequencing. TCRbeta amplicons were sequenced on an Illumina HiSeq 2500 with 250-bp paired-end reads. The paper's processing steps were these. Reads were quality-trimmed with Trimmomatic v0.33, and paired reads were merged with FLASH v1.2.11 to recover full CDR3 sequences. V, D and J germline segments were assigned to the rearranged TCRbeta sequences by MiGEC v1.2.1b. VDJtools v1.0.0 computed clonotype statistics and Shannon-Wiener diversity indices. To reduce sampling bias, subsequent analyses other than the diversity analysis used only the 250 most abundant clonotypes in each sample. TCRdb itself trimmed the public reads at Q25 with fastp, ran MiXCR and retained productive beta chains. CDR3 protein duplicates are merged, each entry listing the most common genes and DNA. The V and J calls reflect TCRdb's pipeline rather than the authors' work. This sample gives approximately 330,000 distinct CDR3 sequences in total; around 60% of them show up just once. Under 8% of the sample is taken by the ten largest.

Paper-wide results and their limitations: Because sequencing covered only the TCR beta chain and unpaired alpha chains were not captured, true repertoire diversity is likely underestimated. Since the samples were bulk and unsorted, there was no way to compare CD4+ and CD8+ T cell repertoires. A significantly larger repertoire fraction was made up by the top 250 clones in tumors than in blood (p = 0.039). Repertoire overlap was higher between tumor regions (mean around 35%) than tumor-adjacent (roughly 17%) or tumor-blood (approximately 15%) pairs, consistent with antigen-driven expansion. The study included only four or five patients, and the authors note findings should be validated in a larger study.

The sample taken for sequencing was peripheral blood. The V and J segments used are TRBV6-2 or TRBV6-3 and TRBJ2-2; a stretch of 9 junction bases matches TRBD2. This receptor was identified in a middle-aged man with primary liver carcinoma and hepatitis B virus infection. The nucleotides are TGTGCAAGCAGCCCCGGACTAGCGAGAGTAGGGAACGCCGGGGAGCTGGTTTTT. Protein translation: CASSPGLARVGNAGELVF.